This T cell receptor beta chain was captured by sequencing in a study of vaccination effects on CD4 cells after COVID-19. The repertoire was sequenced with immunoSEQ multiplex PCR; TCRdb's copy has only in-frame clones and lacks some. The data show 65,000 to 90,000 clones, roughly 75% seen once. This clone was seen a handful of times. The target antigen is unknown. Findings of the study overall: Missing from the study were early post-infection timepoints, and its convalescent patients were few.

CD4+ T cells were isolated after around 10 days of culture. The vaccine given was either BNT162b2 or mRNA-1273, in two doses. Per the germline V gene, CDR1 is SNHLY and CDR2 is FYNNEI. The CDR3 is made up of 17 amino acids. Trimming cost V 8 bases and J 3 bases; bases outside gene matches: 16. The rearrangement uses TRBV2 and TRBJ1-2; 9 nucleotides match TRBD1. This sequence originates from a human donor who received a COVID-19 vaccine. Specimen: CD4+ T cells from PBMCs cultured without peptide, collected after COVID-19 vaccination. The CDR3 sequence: CASQPGQGILDDYGYTF. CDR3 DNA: TGTGCCAGCCAACCGGGACAGGGTATATTAGACGACTATGGCTACACCTTC.